This note documents a single T cell receptor beta chain sequence. Antigen: not known. Libraries were prepared by immunoSEQ multiplex PCR; TCRdb keeps only in-frame clonotypes and omits some of them. The profile shows approximately 140,000 clones, roughly 90% of them singletons. The data were obtained in a study of T cell responses to AZD1222 COVID-19 vaccine. Study-wide results and limits: White British ancestry dominated among donors, who included more females, and clonal diversity was possibly underestimated. Once two AZD1222 doses were given, Spike-specific TCR breadth and depth went up.

The specimen comprised peripheral blood, sampled 28 days after the second AZD1222 dose. This clonotype was sampled from an adult who received the AZD1222 COVID-19 vaccine.

The CDR3 reads CASSVQGLRNQPQHF. In DNA form, the CDR3 reads TGTGCCAGCAGTGTGCAGGGGTTAAGAAATCAGCCCCAGCATTTT. The chain uses TRBV2 and TRBJ1-5; possibly TRBD1 for D (6 bases). Trimming removed 4 bases at V and 4 bases at J, with 14 bases between. The CDR3 is made up of 15 amino acids. Germline V gives CDR1 SNHLY, CDR2 FYNNEI.